This T cell receptor (beta chain) was sequenced during a study of T cell responses to AZD1222 COVID-19 vaccine. The study, taken as a whole, reports: Possibly, clonal diversity was underestimated; donors were largely white British and included more females. Receipt of two AZD1222 doses was followed by a rise in Spike-specific TCR breadth and depth.

V dropped 0 bases and J dropped 5 bases, with 11 bases sitting between them. The CDR3 spans 16 residues. CDR1 MGHRA and CDR2 YSYEKL come from the germline V gene. Points on this clone: Its antigen is still unknown.

The protocol was immunoSEQ multiplex PCR, while the TCRdb copy is restricted to in-frame clones and leaves out a portion. The table has about 120,000 clones, roughly four fifths seen once. Material: peripheral blood, obtained on day 0 of AZD1222 vaccination. This clonotype was sampled from an adult in good health. The gene calls are TRBV4-1 and TRBJ1-6; the D gene is possibly TRBD1 (6 bases). The CDR3 sequence: CASSQDLAGDNSPLHF. As DNA, the CDR3 is TGCGCCAGCAGCCAAGATTTAGCAGGGGATAATTCACCCCTCCACTTT.